These 5 T cell receptor beta chains were all obtained from the same sample, sequenced in a study of cytomegalovirus exposure and HLA in healthy donors. The PCR had 60 Vbeta and 13 Jbeta primers. Repertoires were generated with immunoSEQ multiplex PCR, while TCRdb's copy carries only in-frame clones and drops some. The repertoire includes about 170,000 clones, roughly three quarters of them detected once, and over 2% sits in the top ten. Sequences were obtained from PBMCs. The receptors come from a woman between 50 and 59 years old in good health and CMV-seronegative.

The gene calls are TRBV28 and TRBJ2-2; 11 bases map to TRBD2. Per the germline V gene, CDR1 is MDHEN and CDR2 is SYDVKM. The CDR3 runs 16 residues. The V segment lost 0 bases and the J segment 9 bases; nucleotides outside the gene matches: 6. The CDR3 is CASSLWGLADHRELFF. Written as DNA, the CDR3 is TGTGCCAGCAGTTTATGGGGACTAGCGGACCACCGGGAGCTGTTTTTT.

V and J are TRBV27 and TRBJ2-1; TRBD2 matches 10 bases. Per germline, CDR1 MNHEY and CDR2 SMNVEV (reference sequence). Losses at the gene ends were 7 bases for V and 10 bases for J; bases not matched to a gene: 13. This CDR3 has 15 amino acids. This chain's CDR3 is CASIGRASGSQEQFF. The CDR3 bases are TGTGCCAGCATAGGGCGGGCTAGCGGGAGTCAGGAGCAGTTCTTC.

Points on this clone: The same CDR3 is also encoded by other DNA sequences in this sample. The chain has TRBV18 and TRBJ2-5; D uncertain. Per germline, CDR1 KGHSH and CDR2 LQKENI. The CDR3 covers 14 residues. V was trimmed by 2 bases and J by 1 base, leaving 8 bases between them. CDR3 sequence (DNA): TGTGCCAGCTCACCATCGCACTCCCAAGAGACCCAGTACTTC. Encoded protein: CASSPSHSQETQYF.

The chain carries TRBV5-4 and TRBJ2-7; 8 nucleotides line up with TRBD1. Germline V lookup: CDR1 SGHNT, CDR2 YYREEE (reference sequence). The CDR3 totals 14 residues. Trimming at V came to 0 bases and at J to 6 bases, leaving 5 bases not matched to a gene. The CDR3 DNA is TGTGCCAGCAGCTTGGAGCGACAGGGGTCCGAGCAGTACTTC. The encoded protein is CASSLERQGSEQYF.

J is TRBJ1-1 and V is TRBV28; 9 bases align to TRBD1. This CDR3 has 14 amino acids. The junction had 8 bases not matched to a gene; V was cut back by 7 bases and J by 5 bases. Germline values: CDR1 MDHEN, CDR2 SYDVKM. The CDR3: CASTEQGAGTEAFF. The CDR3 coding sequence is TGTGCCAGCACCGAACAGGGGGCGGGGACTGAAGCTTTCTTT.